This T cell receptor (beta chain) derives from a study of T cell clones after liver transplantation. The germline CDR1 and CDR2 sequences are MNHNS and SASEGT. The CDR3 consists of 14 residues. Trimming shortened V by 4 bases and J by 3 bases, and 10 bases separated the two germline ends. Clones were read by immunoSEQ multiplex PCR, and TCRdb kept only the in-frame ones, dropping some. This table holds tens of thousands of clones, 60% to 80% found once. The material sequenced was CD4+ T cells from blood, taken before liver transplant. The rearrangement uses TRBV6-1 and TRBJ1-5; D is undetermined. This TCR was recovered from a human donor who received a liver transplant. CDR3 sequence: CASSAGSLNQPQHF. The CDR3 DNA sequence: TGTGCCAGCAGTGCGGGAAGCCTCAATCAGCCCCAGCATTTT.